The next 27 T cell receptor beta chains were all read from a single sample in a study of OX40 agonist ivuxolimab in advanced cancers. TCRdb keeps only in-frame clones here, not all; method: immunoSEQ multiplex PCR. This repertoire shows approximately 72,000 clones, approximately 86% found once; its top ten account for 0.85% to 1%. The sequencing here drew on CD4+ or CD8+ T cells sorted from blood, taken in a trial of the OX40 agonist ivuxolimab. The source of these receptors is an adult with an advanced solid tumor such as melanoma, head and neck, liver or kidney cancer.

This chain connects TRBV18 to TRBJ2-7, with TRBD2 matching over 8 bases. This CDR3 is 13 amino acids long. V shed 6 bases, J shed 7 bases, and the junction held 8 bases outside the gene matches. Per germline, CDR1 KGHSH and CDR2 LQKENI. CDR3: CASSAGGAGEQYF. CDR3 nucleotides: TGTGCCAGCTCCGCCGGGGGGGCGGGAGAGCAGTACTTC. Full variable domain (rest looked up from reference TRBV18 and TRBJ2-7): NAGVMQNPRHLVRRRGQEARLRCSPMKGHSHVYWYRQLPEEGLKFMVYLQKENIIDESGMPKERFSAEFPKEGPSILRIQQVVRGDSAAYFCASSAGGAGEQYFGPGTRLTVT.

In DNA form, the CDR3 reads TGTGCCAGCAGCACCGGCAATACGCAGTATTTT. It specifies CASSTGNTQYF. The J gene is TRBJ2-3, the V gene TRBV5-6; no reliable D call. Looked up from germline, CDR1 is SGHDT and CDR2 is YYEEEE. V lost 4 bases to trimming and J lost 7 bases, with 7 bases between them. There are 11 residues in the CDR3.

The chain couples TRBV7-2 to TRBJ1-2, with a possible D match to TRBD1 (6 bases). CDR3 length: 15 residues. The V gene's germline CDR1 is SGHTA and CDR2 FQGNSA. Trimming cost V 4 bases and J 5 bases, with 17 bases left between them. The CDR3 coding sequence is TGTGCCAGCAGCTCGTTTACAGGGATAGGATATGGCTACACCTTC. Translated, it gives CASSSFTGIGYGYTF.

V usage is TRBV18 and J usage is TRBJ1-2, with TRBD1 matching over 7 bases. This CDR3 comprises 16 residues. Trimming removed 2 bases from V and 0 bases from J; junction bases left unmatched: 6. Germline lookup yields CDR1 KGHSH and CDR2 LQKENI. The CDR3 sequence is CASSPRTGASNYGYTF. In nucleotides, the CDR3 is TGTGCCAGCTCACCAAGGACAGGAGCGTCTAACTATGGCTACACCTTC.

This chain uses TRBV16 with TRBJ1-1, with 8 bases identical to TRBD1. This CDR3 spans 15 amino acids. V gave up 2 bases and J gave up 5 bases; unmatched junction bases: 7. The V gene's germline CDR1 is KGHSY and CDR2 FQNENV. In nucleotides, the CDR3 is TGTGCCAGCAGCCAAAGACAGGGGTCGAGGACTGAAGCTTTCTTT. Translated: CASSQRQGSRTEAFF. Full variable domain (rest looked up from reference TRBV16 and TRBJ1-1): GEEVAQTPKHLVRGEGQKAKLYCAPIKGHSYVFWYQQVLKNEFKFLISFQNENVFDETGMPKERFSAKCLPNSPCSLEIQATKLEDSAVYFCASSQRQGSRTEAFFGQGTRLTVV.

The V and J genes are TRBV30 and TRBJ1-4; 7 bases line up with TRBD1. Trimming removed 2 bases from V and 4 bases from J; junction bases left unmatched: 7. This CDR3 region has 15 residues. From germline, CDR1 is GTSNPN and CDR2 SVGIG (reference sequence). The CDR3 DNA is TGTGCCTGGAGTCCTATGGACAGGCTTAATGAAAAACTGTTTTTT. Translation: CAWSPMDRLNEKLFF.

V usage is TRBV4-3 and J usage is TRBJ1-4; D gene unclear. The CDR3 sequence is 16 residues long. Germline CDR1 LGHNA, CDR2 YSLEER. Trimming stripped 0 bases from V and 8 bases from J, with 16 bases between. The CDR3 loop is CASSQDLRVVGEKLFF. The CDR3, as DNA: TGCGCCAGCAGCCAAGATCTGAGGGTTGTAGGAGAAAAACTGTTTTTT.

The chain carries TRBV18 and TRBJ1-1; perhaps TRBD1 as D (5 bases). The CDR3 has 16 amino acids. V dropped 0 bases and J dropped 0 bases, with 11 bases sitting between them. Germline V gene lookup returns CDR1 KGHSH and CDR2 LQKENI. In DNA, the CDR3 is TGTGCCAGCTCACCACCGTCAAGACAGCTGAACACTGAAGCTTTCTTT. Its protein product is CASSPPSRQLNTEAFF.

The chain joins TRBV7-2 to TRBJ2-3, with D hard to call. Trimming stripped 5 bases from V and 2 bases from J, with 5 bases between. Germline CDR1 reads SGHTA; CDR2 reads FQGNSA. CDR3 length: 12 residues. The DNA for the CDR3 is TGTGCCAGCAGCCACTACACAGATACGCAGTATTTT. Residues: CASSHYTDTQYF.

This clone was found a few times. The chain employs TRBV18 and TRBJ2-7, with D possibly called TRBD1 or TRBD2 (5 bases each). Trimming removed 6 bases from V and 5 bases from J, with 14 bases in between. The CDR3 is 13 residues long. Germline CDR1 and CDR2: KGHSH and LQKENI. The CDR3 nucleotides read TGTGCCAGCTCCCGACAGCGGTGGGACGAGCAGTACTTC. Translation: CASSRQRWDEQYF.

Here the CDR3 DNA reads TGTGCCAGCAGTAGCCCGGGGACAGGGCGCGACGAGCAGTACTTC. Translated, it gives CASSSPGTGRDEQYF. This chain uses TRBV6-5 with TRBJ2-7; 9 positions match TRBD1. The V segment lost 5 bases and the J segment 5 bases; nucleotides outside the gene matches: 10. This CDR3 region has 15 residues. Per germline, CDR1 MNHEY and CDR2 SVGAGI.

This CDR3 reads CASSESRVGNEQYF. CDR3 in DNA: TGTGCCAGCAGTGAATCCAGGGTGGGGAACGAGCAGTACTTC. This chain uses TRBV25-1 with TRBJ2-7; possible D gene TRBD1, 5 bases. The germline CDR1 and CDR2 sequences are MGHDK and SYGVNS. Trimming shortened V by 1 base and J by 5 bases, and 12 bases separated the two germline ends. CDR3 length: 14 amino acids.

J is TRBJ1-2 and V is TRBV5-4, with 7 bases fitting TRBD1. The J segment lost 8 bases and the V segment lost 4 bases, leaving 17 bases of the junction unmatched. The CDR3 contains 16 residues. Germline V gene lookup returns CDR1 SGHNT and CDR2 YYREEE (reference sequence). CDR3 residues: CASSPRMGGDSGGYTF. CDR3 in DNA: TGTGCCAGCAGCCCCCGTATGGGTGGGGACAGTGGCGGCTACACCTTC. Using reference TRBV5-4 and TRBJ1-2 for the parts outside the CDR3, the full variable domain is ETGVTQSPTHLIKTRGQQVTLRCSSQSGHNTVSWYQQALGQGPQFIFQYYREEENGRGNFPPRFSGLQFPNYSSELNVNALELDDSALYLCASSPRMGGDSGGYTFGSGTRLTVV.

The chain joins TRBV29-1 to TRBJ2-2; the D gene is possibly TRBD1 (6 bases). The V end lost 0 bases, the J end lost 8 bases, and 10 bases lay between the germline ends. The germline V gene encodes CDR1 SQVTM and CDR2 ANQGSEA. The CDR3 loop spans 13 amino acids. The CDR3 nucleotides read TGCAGCGTTGAAGATAAGGGGACAGGGGAGCTGTTTTTT. Amino acid sequence: CSVEDKGTGELFF.

This clone was counted between two and nine times. The rearrangement uses TRBV28 and TRBJ1-6, with TRBD1 matching 9 bases. Germline lookup yields CDR1 MDHEN and CDR2 SYDVKM. The junction had 6 bases not matched to a gene; V was cut back by 6 bases and J by 0 bases. This CDR3 contains 17 residues. CDR3 sequence: CASRQGALSSYNSPLHF. The CDR3 coding sequence is TGTGCCAGCAGACAGGGGGCGTTGAGCTCCTATAATTCACCCCTCCACTTT. The full variable domain, in which reference TRBV28 and TRBJ1-6 provide the parts outside the CDR3, is DVKVTQSSRYLVKRTGEKVFLECVQDMDHENMFWYRQDPGLGLRLIYFSYDVKMKEKGDIPEGYSVSREKKERFSLILESASTNQTSMYLCASRQGALSSYNSPLHFGNGTRLTVT.

Comment on this clone: Distinct nucleotide sequences in the sample also encode this CDR3. The chain has TRBV18 and TRBJ1-2; 8 bases agree with TRBD1. The CDR3 runs to 13 residues. CDR1 is KGHSH, CDR2 LQKENI, per germline. V lost 6 bases, J lost 3 bases, and 3 bases stayed unmatched. The CDR3 nucleotides are TGTGCCAGCTCCCCGGACAGGGACTATGGCTACACCTTC. Its translation is CASSPDRDYGYTF. Based on the CDR3 plus reference TRBV18 and TRBJ1-2, the full variable domain is NAGVMQNPRHLVRRRGQEARLRCSPMKGHSHVYWYRQLPEEGLKFMVYLQKENIIDESGMPKERFSAEFPKEGPSILRIQQVVRGDSAAYFCASSPDRDYGYTFGSGTRLTVV.

The J gene is TRBJ2-3, the V gene TRBV7-8; 12 nucleotides line up with TRBD2. CDR3 length equals 15 residues. Germline CDR1 reads SGHVS; CDR2 reads FQNEAQ. The J segment lost 6 bases and the V segment lost 6 bases, leaving 7 bases of the junction unmatched. CDR3 in DNA: TGTGCCAGCAGTCCTAGCGGGGGGGCGAGGGATACGCAGTATTTT. It encodes CASSPSGGARDTQYF. The whole variable domain, remainder taken from reference TRBV7-8 and TRBJ2-3, is GAGVSQSPRYKVAKRGQDVALRCDPISGHVSLFWYQQALGQGPEFLTYFQNEAQLDKSGLPSDRFFAERPEGSVSTLKIQRTQQEDSAVYLCASSPSGGARDTQYFGPGTRLTVL.

Only a few counts were recorded for this clone. The rearrangement joins TRBV18 to TRBJ2-5; D possibly uses TRBD1 or TRBD2 (5 bases each). In germline, CDR1 is KGHSH, CDR2 LQKENI. V was clipped by 6 bases and J by 0 bases, with 14 bases between them. The CDR3 loop spans 15 amino acids. The CDR3 coding sequence is TGTGCCAGCTCTGCTCCAGGGACCTACCAAGAGACCCAGTACTTC. The encoded protein is CASSAPGTYQETQYF.

The chain is built from TRBV10-3 and TRBJ1-5; 7 bases are a match to TRBD1. CDR3 length: 13 residues. Germline V gives CDR1 ENHRY, CDR2 SYGVKD. The trim removed 8 bases at V and 4 bases at J, leaving 5 bases unmatched. CDR3 region: CAIAGQTNQPQHF. CDR3 nucleotides: TGTGCCATCGCGGGACAGACAAATCAGCCCCAGCATTTT.

The chain couples TRBV7-2 to TRBJ2-1; no firm D call. The germline gives CDR1 SGHTA, CDR2 FQGNSA. The CDR3 has 15 residues. The V and J ends lost 5 bases and 9 bases respectively, with 20 bases between them. This CDR3 is CASSTRAMGFGEQFF. The DNA for the CDR3 is TGTGCCAGCAGCACCCGAGCCATGGGGTTTGGTGAGCAGTTCTTC.

This clone was counted only a few times. The chain recombines TRBV7-3 with TRBJ2-7; 10 positions agree with TRBD1. The CDR3 is 17 residues long. The junction had 8 bases not matched to a gene; V was cut back by 0 bases and J by 3 bases. Germline lookup yields CDR1 SGHTA and CDR2 FQGTGA. CDR3 DNA: TGTGCCAGCAGCTTAACGGGCGGGACAGGGGAAGGCTACGAGCAGTACTTC. Amino acid sequence: CASSLTGGTGEGYEQYF.

The chain joins TRBV7-3 to TRBJ2-1, with 8 bases that match TRBD2. Germline CDR1 and CDR2: SGHTA and FQGTGA. V lost 5 bases and J lost 6; bases outside the gene matches: 12. This CDR3 has 16 amino acids. CDR3 sequence: CASSPAVGLGLNEQFF. In DNA form, the CDR3 reads TGTGCCAGCAGCCCCGCAGTGGGACTAGGCCTCAATGAGCAGTTCTTC.

The genes are TRBV5-4 and TRBJ2-7, with 7 bases aligning to TRBD1. J lost 7 bases, V lost 0 bases, and 10 bases had no gene match. Germline CDR1 is SGHNT and CDR2 is YYREEE (reference sequence). The CDR3 consists of 15 residues. The CDR3 region is CASSLETGWRREQYF. The CDR3 DNA reads TGTGCCAGCAGCTTGGAGACAGGGTGGCGAAGGGAGCAGTACTTC.

The gene calls are TRBV6-5 and TRBJ1-2; the D gene is possibly TRBD1 (5 bases). CDR1 is MNHEY and CDR2 is SVGAGI in the germline V gene. This CDR3 contains 12 residues. The V gene lost 5 bases and the J gene lost 8 bases, with 12 bases spanning the gap. CDR3 in amino acids: CASSESGPGYTF. The CDR3 nucleotides are TGTGCCAGCAGTGAATCAGGGCCCGGCTACACCTTC.

The rearrangement uses TRBV19 and TRBJ2-3, with 11 bases matching TRBD2. CDR1 and CDR2 (germline): LNHDA, SQIVND (reference sequence). V dropped 5 bases and J dropped 6; count of bases not matched to a gene: 7. The length of the CDR3 is 15 residues. This CDR3 is CASSFSGRAIDTQYF. Here the CDR3 DNA reads TGTGCCAGTAGTTTTAGCGGGAGGGCCATCGATACGCAGTATTTT.

The chain recombines TRBV30 with TRBJ2-7; D unresolved. From germline, CDR1 is GTSNPN and CDR2 SVGIG (reference sequence). The germline V and J ends were trimmed by 5 bases and 2 bases, with 13 bases remaining between them. The CDR3 is 13 amino acids. The CDR3 bases are TGTGCCTGGCGAAACCAGGTTGCCTACGAGCAGTACTTC. Translating it yields CAWRNQVAYEQYF. Variable domain in full (rest from reference TRBV30 and TRBJ2-7): SQTIHQWPATLVQPVGSPLSLECTVEGTSNPNLYWYRQAAGRGLQLLFYSVGIGQISSEVPQNLSASRPQDRQFILSSKKLLLSDSGFYLCAWRNQVAYEQYFGPGTRLTVT.

This clone was counted once. The gene calls are TRBV7-2 and TRBJ1-3, with a weak D call TRBD1 (6 bases). The CDR3 runs 13 residues. The germline V gene has CDR1 SGHTA and CDR2 FQGNSA. V lost 11 bases, J lost 0 bases, and 11 bases lay in between. This CDR3 reads CAAQQGSGNTIYF. In nucleotides, the CDR3 is TGTGCCGCCCAACAGGGCTCTGGAAACACCATATATTTT.